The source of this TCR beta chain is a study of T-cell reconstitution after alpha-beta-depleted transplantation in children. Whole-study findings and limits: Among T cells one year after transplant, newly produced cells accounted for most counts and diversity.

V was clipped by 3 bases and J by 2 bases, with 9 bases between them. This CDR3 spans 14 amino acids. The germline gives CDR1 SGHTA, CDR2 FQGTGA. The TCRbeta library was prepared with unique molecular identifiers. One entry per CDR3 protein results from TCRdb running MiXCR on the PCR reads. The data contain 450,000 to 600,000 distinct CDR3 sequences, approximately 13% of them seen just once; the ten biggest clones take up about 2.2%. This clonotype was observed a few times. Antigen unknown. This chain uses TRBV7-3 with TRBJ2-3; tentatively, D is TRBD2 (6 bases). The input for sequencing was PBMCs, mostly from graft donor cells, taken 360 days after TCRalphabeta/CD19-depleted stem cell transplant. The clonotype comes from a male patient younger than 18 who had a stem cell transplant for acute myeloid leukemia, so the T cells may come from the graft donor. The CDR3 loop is CASSFGLSTDTQYF. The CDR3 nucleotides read TGTGCCAGCAGCTTCGGACTATCCACAGATACGCAGTATTTT.